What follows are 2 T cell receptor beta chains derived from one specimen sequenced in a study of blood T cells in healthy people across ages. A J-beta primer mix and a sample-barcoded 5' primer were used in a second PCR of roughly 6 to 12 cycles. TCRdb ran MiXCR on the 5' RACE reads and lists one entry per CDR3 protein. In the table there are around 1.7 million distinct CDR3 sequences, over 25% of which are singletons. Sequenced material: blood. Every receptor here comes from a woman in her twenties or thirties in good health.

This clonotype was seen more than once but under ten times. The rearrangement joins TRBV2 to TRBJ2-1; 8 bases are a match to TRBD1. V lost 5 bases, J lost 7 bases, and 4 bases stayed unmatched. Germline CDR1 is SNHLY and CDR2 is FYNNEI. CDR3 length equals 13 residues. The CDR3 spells CASSKDRENEQFF. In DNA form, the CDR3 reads TGTGCCAGCAGTAAGGACAGGGAAAATGAGCAGTTCTTC.

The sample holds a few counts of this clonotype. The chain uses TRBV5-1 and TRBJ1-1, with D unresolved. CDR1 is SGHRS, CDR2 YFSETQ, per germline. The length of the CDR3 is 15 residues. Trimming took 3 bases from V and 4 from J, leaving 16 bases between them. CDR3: CASSSGPGLITEAFF. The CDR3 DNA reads TGCGCCAGCAGCTCCGGACCAGGACTTATCACTGAAGCTTTCTTT.